This T cell receptor beta chain was sequenced in a study of blood T cell repertoires in COVID-19. Study as a whole: Specimens from acute and convalescent COVID-19 originated in the United States, Italy and Spain. The cDNA or gDNA used as material had been derived from T cells, B-cell-depleted T cells, or PBMCs.

From germline, CDR1 is SGHRS and CDR2 YFSETQ. The CDR3 spans 17 residues. V lost 4 bases and J lost 2; bases outside the gene matches: 6. The authors' processing: Estimation of nucleated cell counts relied on the amplification of reference gene primers. This table comes from immunoSEQ multiplex PCR, and its TCRdb copy is limited to in-frame clones, with some not included. V and J calls and clone size are those listed in that table; D and trimming were worked out from the DNA. This table has roughly 150,000 clones, roughly 91% appearing once. The source of this sequence is a man aged 50 to 60 who had recovered from COVID-19. V gene TRBV5-1 combines with J gene TRBJ2-3; 14 positions match TRBD2. Sequenced: peripheral blood. CDR3 region: CASSQGLAGAYTDTQYF. The CDR3 DNA reads as TGCGCCAGCAGCCAGGGACTAGCGGGGGCCTACACAGATACGCAGTATTTT. The variable domain in full, completed from reference TRBV5-1 and TRBJ2-3, reads KAGVTQTPRYLIKTRGQQVTLSCSPISGHRSVSWYQQTPGQGLQFLFEYFSETQRNKGNFPGRFSGRQFSNSRSEMNVSTLELGDSALYLCASSQGLAGAYTDTQYFGPGTRLTVL.